The 32 T cell receptor beta chains reported below all come from one sample, sequenced in a study of T cell responses to AZD1222 COVID-19 vaccine (dated by TCRdb to the early 2020s). Receptors were amplified or captured by the immunoSEQ multiplex PCR assay. In TCRdb, the immuneACCESS table is reduced to in-frame sequences with V and J assigned. These tables do not hold every clone; where another copy was compared, an unresolved V gene accounts for under half, and the others remain unexplained. This sample holds 150,000 to 200,000 clones; approximately 90% were observed only once. About 6% of the sample is held by the ten biggest clonotypes. The meaning of the sample's time point label: baseline before first vaccination. Sequenced material: peripheral blood, taken on day 0 of AZD1222 vaccination. Receptors originate from an adult in good health.

The V call is TRBV30, the J call TRBJ1-1, with no clear D. The V and J ends lost 7 bases and 0 bases respectively, with 15 bases between them. Germline CDR1 and CDR2: GTSNPN and SVGIG (reference sequence). This CDR3 comprises 14 residues. CDR3 sequence (DNA): TGTGCCTCTTCGAGGCAGCCCATGAACACTGAAGCTTTCTTT. Its protein is CASSRQPMNTEAFF.

The V call is TRBV6-2 or TRBV6-3, the J call TRBJ1-6; D ambiguous. The V gene's germline CDR1 is MNHEY and CDR2 SVGEGT. This CDR3 spans 16 amino acids. With 2 bases removed from V and 7 bases from J, the gap between germline ends came to 15 bases. As DNA, the CDR3 is TGTGCCAGCAGTTACACTAGCGGACCGCGGAATTCACCCCTCCACTTT. This encodes CASSYTSGPRNSPLHF.

This clone was counted once. The rearrangement links TRBV6-5 to TRBJ1-1; TRBD1 is a possible D gene (5 bases). Trimming removed 7 bases from V and 5 bases from J, with 14 bases in between. CDR1 is MNHEY and CDR2 is SVGAGI in the germline V gene. The CDR3 is 13 amino acids. CDR3 loop: CASTQGAWTEAFF. CDR3 coding DNA: TGTGCCAGCACCCAGGGTGCGTGGACTGAAGCTTTCTTT.

The rearrangement links TRBV18 to TRBJ2-7; TRBD1 matches at 10 bases. This CDR3 contains 15 residues. Germline trimming cut 6 bases from V and 3 bases from J; bases unmatched to any gene: 8. Germline V CDR1 and CDR2: KGHSH, LQKENI. The CDR3 nucleotides are TGTGCCAGCTCGGGGGGGACAGGGGCCCGCTACGAGCAGTACTTC. Amino acids: CASSGGTGARYEQYF.

The genes are TRBV28 and TRBJ2-4, with 7 positions matching TRBD1. In germline, CDR1 is MDHEN, CDR2 SYDVKM. V lost 2 bases, J lost 4 bases, and 8 bases stayed unmatched. There are 16 residues in the CDR3. CDR3 nucleotides: TGTGCCAGCAGTTTAATCCTCGTGACAGGGAAAAACATTCAGTACTTC. Amino acids: CASSLILVTGKNIQYF.

The rearrangement joins TRBV9 to TRBJ1-1; D is unclear. The CDR3 loop spans 14 amino acids. Trimming took off 0 bases at V and 0 bases at J, with 6 bases between the two ends. Looked up from germline, CDR1 is SGDLS and CDR2 is YYNGEE. The CDR3 here is CASSVGQLNTEAFF. CDR3 coding DNA: TGTGCCAGCAGCGTAGGCCAGTTGAACACTGAAGCTTTCTTT. The full variable domain, with the rest looked up from reference TRBV9 and TRBJ1-1, is DSGVTQTPKHLITATGQRVTLRCSPRSGDLSVYWYQQSLDQGLQFLIQYYNGEERAKGNILERFSAQQFPDLHSELNLSSLELGDSALYFCASSVGQLNTEAFFGQGTRLTVV.

CDR3 amino acids: CASSLLGNSPLHF. CDR3 DNA: TGTGCCAGCAGCTTATTGGGGAATTCACCCCTCCACTTT. This sequence joins TRBV7-9 and TRBJ1-6; D is unclear. The CDR3 totals 13 residues. V was clipped by 2 bases and J by 7 bases, with 6 bases between them. Germline V gene lookup returns CDR1 SEHNR and CDR2 FQNEAQ (reference sequence).

This clone was seen only once. CDR3 region: CASSYSGTGSNQPQHF. As DNA, the CDR3 is TGTGCCAGCAGTTACTCTGGGACGGGTAGCAATCAGCCCCAGCATTTT. The chain uses TRBV6-6 and TRBJ1-5; TRBD1 might be the D (5 bases). CDR1 MNHNY and CDR2 SVGAGI come from the germline V gene (reference sequence). The CDR3 is 16 amino acids. Trimming left V 0 bases short and J 0 bases short, with 9 bases between.

The V gene is TRBV23-1, the J gene TRBJ2-1, with 8 bases lining up with TRBD1. TRBV23-1 is classed as an ORF, of uncertain function. V gave up 0 bases and J gave up 6 bases; unmatched junction bases: 10. The CDR3 extends over 17 amino acids. The CDR3 is CASSQSLRAGGGNEQFF. The CDR3, as DNA: TGCGCCAGCAGTCAATCCTTGAGGGCAGGGGGCGGCAATGAGCAGTTCTTC.

The chain links TRBV18 to TRBJ2-1; no firm D call. Germline CDR1 is KGHSH and CDR2 is LQKENI. The CDR3 extends over 13 amino acids. V lost 8 bases and J 2 bases, leaving 10 bases between the germline ends. The CDR3 DNA reads TGTGCCAGCGTTCCGGTCCCCTACAATGAGCAGTTCTTC. It codes for CASVPVPYNEQFF. The full variable domain, rest sourced from reference TRBV18 and TRBJ2-1, is NAGVMQNPRHLVRRRGQEARLRCSPMKGHSHVYWYRQLPEEGLKFMVYLQKENIIDESGMPKERFSAEFPKEGPSILRIQQVVRGDSAAYFCASVPVPYNEQFFGPGTRLTVL.

As regards this clone: This same CDR3 is encoded by further DNA sequences in the sample. The chain carries TRBV28 and TRBJ1-2; tentatively, D is TRBD1 (6 bases). CDR3 length: 14 amino acids. Trimming left V 2 bases short and J 0 bases short, with 7 bases between. Germline lookup yields CDR1 MDHEN and CDR2 SYDVKM. The CDR3 loop reads CASSLAGANYGYTF. CDR3 coding DNA: TGTGCCAGCAGTTTAGCAGGGGCTAACTATGGCTACACCTTC.

The CDR3 nucleotides read TGTGCCAGCAGCACAGCGGGAGTTCAAAACATTCAGTACTTC. Encoded protein: CASSTAGVQNIQYF. The chain combines TRBV7-9 with TRBJ2-4; TRBD2 agrees at 8 bases. CDR1 and CDR2 from the germline V gene are SEHNR and FQNEAQ (reference sequence). CDR3 length equals 14 residues. The trim removed 5 bases at V and 5 bases at J, leaving 5 bases unmatched.

The V and J genes are TRBV25-1 and TRBJ1-4, with a weak D call TRBD1 (6 bases). Trimming took off 4 bases at V and 4 bases at J, with 16 bases between the two ends. The germline CDR1 and CDR2 sequences are MGHDK and SYGVNS. This CDR3 is built from 16 residues. In nucleotides, the CDR3 is TGTGCCAGCAGTGCAAATAACAGGGTCCTTAATGAAAAACTGTTTTTT. Amino acids: CASSANNRVLNEKLFF.

The rearrangement uses TRBV5-1 and TRBJ2-1, with TRBD2 matching 10 bases. Germline V gene lookup returns CDR1 SGHRS and CDR2 YFSETQ. The CDR3 consists of 15 residues. J lost 8 bases, V lost 4 bases, and 9 bases had no gene match. Written as DNA, the CDR3 is TGCGCCAGCAGCCCCAGCGGGGGGGTTAGCTATGAGCAGTTCTTC. It specifies CASSPSGGVSYEQFF.

This chain links TRBV30 with TRBJ1-4; D unresolved. The V gene lost 8 bases and the J gene lost 5 bases, with 18 bases spanning the gap. This CDR3 comprises 14 residues. From germline, CDR1 is GTSNPN and CDR2 SVGIG (reference sequence). The CDR3 loop is CAVLGGVRNEKLFF. CDR3 coding DNA: TGTGCCGTACTCGGAGGAGTGAGAAATGAAAAACTGTTTTTT.

This chain joins TRBV6-5 and TRBJ2-5, with D hard to call. The CDR3 has 11 amino acids. The ends were cut back, 2 bases at V and 5 bases at J, with 3 bases in the middle. CDR1 is MNHEY and CDR2 is SVGAGI in the germline V gene. The chain's CDR3 is CASSYRETQYF. Written as DNA, the CDR3 is TGTGCCAGCAGTTACCGGGAGACCCAGTACTTC.

V usage is TRBV5-6 and J usage is TRBJ2-6, with no clear D. The CDR3 sequence is 18 residues long. Germline V lookup: CDR1 SGHDT, CDR2 YYEEEE. V was shortened by 0 bases and J by 3 bases, with 16 bases between the two germline ends. The CDR3 is CASSLDGIRLVGANVLTF. CDR3 DNA sequence: TGTGCCAGCAGCTTGGATGGGATAAGGCTCGTTGGGGCCAACGTCCTGACTTTC.

V usage is TRBV28 and J usage is TRBJ1-2; the match to TRBD1 covers 8 bases. This CDR3 is 14 amino acids long. V shed 8 bases and J 2 bases; nucleotides not matched to a gene: 7. Germline V gives CDR1 MDHEN, CDR2 SYDVKM. CDR3 DNA sequence: TGTGCCAGCGTCAAGGGGGACAGGAACTATGGCTACACCTTC. It yields the protein CASVKGDRNYGYTF.

The rearrangement links TRBV5-4 to TRBJ1-4, with D tentatively TRBD1 (5 bases). Germline-derived CDR1 and CDR2 are SGHNT and YYREEE (reference sequence). The germline V and J ends were trimmed by 0 bases and 3 bases, with 12 bases remaining between them. The CDR3 has 16 residues. The CDR3 reads CASSLAAEGSNEKLFF. CDR3 sequence (DNA): TGTGCCAGCAGCTTGGCCGCAGAGGGGTCTAATGAAAAACTGTTTTTT.

CDR3 residues: CASIHRASGNTIYF. In DNA, the CDR3 is TGTGCCAGCATTCATAGGGCCTCTGGAAACACCATATATTTT. This sequence joins TRBV28 and TRBJ1-3; D ambiguous. This CDR3 is 14 amino acids long. V was pared by 7 bases and J by 0 bases, with 10 bases between. Germline CDR1 MDHEN, CDR2 SYDVKM.

This chain connects TRBV24-1 to TRBJ2-3, with TRBD2 matching over 8 bases. Germline V gene sequence: CDR1 KGHDR, CDR2 SFDVKD. V was pared by 4 bases and J by 0 bases, with 11 bases of the junction left unmatched. The CDR3 spans 18 residues. The CDR3 region is CATSDRRLAHPSTDTQYF. In DNA, the CDR3 is TGTGCCACCAGTGACAGGAGACTAGCGCATCCTAGCACAGATACGCAGTATTTT.

The chain combines TRBV6-5 with TRBJ2-3; D gene ambiguous. CDR3 length equals 13 residues. The V gene's germline CDR1 is MNHEY and CDR2 SVGAGI. DNA for the CDR3: TGTGCAGACGCCGACCCTAGCACAGATACGCAGTATTTT. The encoded protein is CADADPSTDTQYF.

The chain combines TRBV5-8 with TRBJ1-6, with a weak D call TRBD1 (5 bases). Germline CDR1 SGHTS, CDR2 YDEGEE. The length of the CDR3 is 14 residues. V lost 6 bases and J lost 7, with 14 bases in between. The CDR3 DNA reads TGTGCCAGCACACGGTGGGACGTAAATTCACCCCTCCACTTT. As protein: CASTRWDVNSPLHF.

The chain employs TRBV6-5 and TRBJ2-5, with a tentative D call TRBD2 (5 bases). The CDR3 has 13 amino acids. The germline V gene encodes CDR1 MNHEY and CDR2 SVGAGI. V lost 3 bases and J 5 bases, leaving 10 bases between the germline ends. The CDR3 nucleotides read TGTGCCAGCAGTTATGCGGGCCGCGAGACCCAGTACTTC. Protein product: CASSYAGRETQYF.

The chain carries TRBV28 and TRBJ1-2; D unresolved. V was cut by 4 bases and J by 7 bases, with 13 bases left in between. The CDR3 consists of 13 residues. In germline, CDR1 is MDHEN, CDR2 SYDVKM. Written as DNA, the CDR3 is TGTGCCAGCAGTTCTCTAGGGAAGGGTGGCTACACCTTC. Its protein is CASSSLGKGGYTF.

The chain employs TRBV28 and TRBJ1-2; the match to TRBD1 covers 12 bases. Germline assignment: CDR1 MDHEN and CDR2 SYDVKM. CDR3 length: 15 residues. With V trimmed by 4 bases and J by 3 bases, 3 bases remained unmatched. CDR3 DNA sequence: TGTGCCAGCAGTTCCGGGACAGGGGGCGACTATGGCTACACCTTC. Protein product: CASSSGTGGDYGYTF.

This clone was seen once. The rearrangement uses TRBV3-1 (or the pseudogene TRBV3-2) and TRBJ1-2, with D maybe TRBD1 (5 bases). This CDR3 spans 14 amino acids. Germline V gives CDR1 LGHDT, CDR2 YNNKEL (reference sequence). V gave up 0 bases and J gave up 3 bases, with 8 bases separating them. Written as DNA, the CDR3 is TGTGCCAGCAGCCAAGATGGCAGGGACTATGGCTACACCTTC. Its protein is CASSQDGRDYGYTF.

The chain uses TRBV2 and TRBJ1-6, with TRBD1 matching 11 bases. Trimming removed 6 bases from V and 7 bases from J; junction bases left unmatched: 2. The germline gives CDR1 SNHLY, CDR2 FYNNEI. CDR3 length: 14 amino acids. The CDR3: CASRDRGPNSPLHF. The CDR3 coding sequence is TGTGCCAGCAGGGACAGGGGGCCCAATTCACCCCTCCACTTT.

This clone was found once. V usage is TRBV19 and J usage is TRBJ1-5, with TRBD1 identical over 7 bases. The junction had 16 bases not matched to a gene; V was cut back by 5 bases and J by 0 bases. The CDR3 runs to 19 residues. Germline V gene data show CDR1 as LNHDA and CDR2 as SQIVND (reference sequence). The CDR3 DNA is TGTGCCAGTAGTCCACTCCCCCGGGACAGTCGTTATAGCAATCAGCCCCAGCATTTT. Translated: CASSPLPRDSRYSNQPQHF. Variable domain in full (rest from reference TRBV19 and TRBJ1-5): DGGITQSPKYLFRKEGQNVTLSCEQNLNHDAMYWYRQDPGQGLRLIYYSQIVNDFQKGDIAEGYSVSREKKESFPLTVTSAQKNPTAFYLCASSPLPRDSRYSNQPQHFGDGTRLSIL.

The chain combines TRBV9 with TRBJ2-1; D is possibly TRBD2 (6 bases). CDR1 and CDR2 (germline): SGDLS, YYNGEE. The CDR3 consists of 14 residues. The V and J ends lost 5 bases and 0 bases respectively, with 9 bases between them. The CDR3 region has the DNA TGTGCCAGCAGTAGCGGTAGCTCCTACAATGAGCAGTTCTTC. Translated: CASSSGSSYNEQFF.

V gene TRBV6-5 combines with J gene TRBJ2-7; D might be TRBD2 (5 bases). Trimming stripped 2 bases from V and 3 bases from J, with 14 bases between. The CDR3 has 15 amino acids. Looked up from germline, CDR1 is MNHEY and CDR2 is SVGAGI. The chain's CDR3 is CASSYQPLGGYEQYF. Written as DNA, the CDR3 is TGTGCCAGCAGTTACCAACCCCTCGGAGGCTACGAGCAGTACTTC.

The J gene is TRBJ1-2, the V gene TRBV30; D gene uncertain. CDR3 length: 12 residues. Germline CDR1 GTSNPN, CDR2 SVGIG (reference sequence). V lost 0 bases to trimming and J lost 6 bases, with 8 bases between them. CDR3 coding DNA: TGTGCCTGGAGTGTTAGGAATAATGGCTACACCTTC. Its protein product is CAWSVRNNGYTF. Supplemented by reference TRBV30 and TRBJ1-2, the full variable domain reads SQTIHQWPATLVQPVGSPLSLECTVEGTSNPNLYWYRQAAGRGLQLLFYSVGIGQISSEVPQNLSASRPQDRQFILSSKKLLLSDSGFYLCAWSVRNNGYTFGSGTRLTVV.